The rows below give T cell receptor beta chains drawn from one sample of a study of PD-1 blockade in classical Hodgkin lymphoma. Generated by immunoSEQ multiplex PCR, the TCRdb table keeps only in-frame clones and is missing some. Of about 30,000 clones in the sample, just over 90% are singletons; the top ten hold about 4%. Sequenced material: peripheral blood mononuclear cells (PBMCs). These receptors originate from a human donor with classical Hodgkin lymphoma. The conserved cysteine and the conserved F or W are not part of the CDR3 here.

v_call,j_call,cdr3_aa
TRBV19,TRBJ2-7,ASSIATGPYEQY
TRBV18,TRBJ2-5,ASSPTGNQETQY
TRBV11-3,TRBJ2-2,ASSLSRGGLF
TRBV5-4,TRBJ2-1,ASSSGALGLGEQF
TRBV9,TRBJ2-7,ASSPAGTSYEQY
TRBV30,TRBJ2-7,AWSSQGTEQY
TRBV7-2,TRBJ2-2,ASSLVAAGAGELF
TRBV28,TRBJ1-1,ASRTPSTGTSEAF
TRBV10-3,TRBJ2-5,AISGGGQGALQETQY
TRBV19,TRBJ2-3,ASSPVGGGAGTQY